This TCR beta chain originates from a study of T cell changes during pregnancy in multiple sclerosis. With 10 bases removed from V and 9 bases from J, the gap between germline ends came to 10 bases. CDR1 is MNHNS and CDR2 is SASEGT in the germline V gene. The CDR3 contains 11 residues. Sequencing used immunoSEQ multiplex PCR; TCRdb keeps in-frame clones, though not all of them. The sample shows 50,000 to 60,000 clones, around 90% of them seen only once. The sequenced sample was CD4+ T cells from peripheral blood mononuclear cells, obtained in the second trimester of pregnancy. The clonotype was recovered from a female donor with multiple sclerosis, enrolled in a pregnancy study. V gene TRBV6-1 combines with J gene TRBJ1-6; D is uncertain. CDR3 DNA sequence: TGTGCCACCACTTTGAGTTCACCCCTCCACTTT. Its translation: CATTLSSPLHF.